The 10 T cell receptor beta chains below come from one sample, sequenced in a study of cytomegalovirus exposure and HLA in healthy donors. 60 Vbeta and 13 Jbeta primers were used in PCR. TCRdb's table, derived via immunoSEQ multiplex PCR, lists solely in-frame clones and lacks some. In the table there are 150,000 or so clones, 65% to 85% of which are singletons. The source material was PBMCs. All receptors come from a woman aged 40-49 years in good health and CMV-seropositive.

The J gene is TRBJ2-3, the V gene TRBV11-2, with 8 nucleotides matching TRBD1. The CDR3 runs to 14 residues. Germline values: CDR1 SGHAT, CDR2 FQNNGV. The V gene end was trimmed by 4 bases and the J gene end by 6 bases; junction bases not matched to a gene: 6. The CDR3 loop reads CASSSPGGEDTQYF. For the CDR3, the DNA is TGTGCCAGCAGCTCCCCAGGGGGCGAGGATACGCAGTATTTT.

Concerning this clone itself: Other DNA sequences in this sample translate to the same CDR3. CDR3: CASSVAGNTEAFF. CDR3 DNA sequence: TGTGCCAGCAGCGTCGCGGGGAACACTGAAGCTTTCTTT. The chain links TRBV9 to TRBJ1-1; the D is unclear. The germline gives CDR1 SGDLS, CDR2 YYNGEE. V lost 2 bases to trimming and J lost 1 base, with 6 bases between them. The CDR3 has 13 residues. The full variable domain, its missing parts supplied by reference TRBV9 and TRBJ1-1, is DSGVTQTPKHLITATGQRVTLRCSPRSGDLSVYWYQQSLDQGLQFLIQYYNGEERAKGNILERFSAQQFPDLHSELNLSSLELGDSALYFCASSVAGNTEAFFGQGTRLTVV.

This sequence joins TRBV6-6 and TRBJ1-2; TRBD1 agrees at 9 bases. With 0 bases clipped from V and 7 bases from J, the junction kept 3 bases outside the gene matches. Germline values: CDR1 MNHNY, CDR2 SVGAGI (reference sequence). The CDR3 is 14 amino acids. Here the CDR3 reads CASSYSNRGLGYTF. The CDR3 DNA sequence: TGTGCCAGCAGTTACTCGAACAGGGGGCTTGGCTACACCTTC.

This clone appeared a single time. The chain's CDR3 is CATSRDPTGGGETQYF. The CDR3 region has the DNA TGTGCCACCAGCAGAGACCCTACAGGGGGCGGTGAGACCCAGTACTTC. The V call is TRBV15, the J call TRBJ2-5; 9 nucleotides align to TRBD1. The germline V gene encodes CDR1 LNHNV and CDR2 YYDKDF (reference sequence). The CDR3 spans 16 residues. The trim removed 0 bases at V and 5 bases at J, leaving 7 bases unmatched.

The chain combines TRBV4-1 with TRBJ1-4; D gene uncertain. V was cut by 2 bases and J by 0 bases, with 10 bases left in between. Germline V gene lookup returns CDR1 MGHRA and CDR2 YSYEKL. This CDR3 spans 16 amino acids. The CDR3 coding sequence is TGCGCCAGCAGCCAATATTCCGGGACAACTAATGAAAAACTGTTTTTT. Translation gives CASSQYSGTTNEKLFF.

For this clone: One end of the junction is discordant with germline, which a read error may explain. In the same sample, other DNA sequences code for this CDR3. The chain recombines TRBV9 with TRBJ1-1; TRBD1 is a possible D gene (5 bases). The CDR3 length is 14 residues. Germline loops: CDR1 SGDLS, CDR2 YYNGEE. CDR3 in amino acids: CASSPGLPNTEAFF. CDR3 DNA sequence: TGTGCCAGCAGCCCGGGACTCCCGAACACTGAGGCTTTCTTT. The whole variable domain, filled in from reference TRBV9 and TRBJ1-1, reads DSGVTQTPKHLITATGQRVTLRCSPRSGDLSVYWYQQSLDQGLQFLIQYYNGEERAKGNILERFSAQQFPDLHSELNLSSLELGDSALYFCASSPGLPNTEAFFGQGTRLTVV.

The genes are TRBV6-1 and TRBJ1-5; D ambiguous. The germline V gene has CDR1 MNHNS and CDR2 SASEGT. The CDR3 sequence is 15 residues long. The V end was cut by 3 bases, the J end by 0 bases, with 9 bases between. CDR3 region: CASSDGPISNQPQHF. In DNA form, the CDR3 reads TGTGCCAGCAGTGATGGGCCGATTAGCAATCAGCCCCAGCATTTT.

This clone was recorded only once. The junction differs from germline at one of its ends, possibly a read error. The genes are TRBV28 and TRBJ2-3, with TRBD1 identical over 8 bases. The CDR3 has 16 residues. In germline, CDR1 is MDHEN, CDR2 SYDVKM. In DNA, the CDR3 is TGTGCCAGCAGTCTATGGGGACAGGAGCCAGTTTATACGCAGTATTTT. Protein product: CASSLWGQEPVYTQYF. Complete variable domain (other parts from reference TRBV28 and TRBJ2-3): DVKVTQSSRYLVKRTGEKVFLECVQDMDHENMFWYRQDPGLGLRLIYFSYDVKMKEKGDIPEGYSVSREKKERFSLILESASTNQTSMYLCASSLWGQEPVYTQYFGPGTRLTVL.

The rearrangement joins TRBV11-1 to TRBJ1-2; 9 positions match TRBD1. J was trimmed by 13 bases and V by 6 bases; bases with no gene match: 9. The CDR3 is 12 amino acids. From germline, CDR1 is SGHAT and CDR2 FQDESV (reference sequence). CDR3 sequence: CASSSGTGNRTF. The CDR3 DNA follows: TGTGCCAGCAGTTCCGGGACAGGGAACCGCACCTTC.

The chain couples TRBV2 to TRBJ2-5, with 9 nucleotides matching TRBD2. This CDR3 is 15 amino acids long. Germline V gene lookup returns CDR1 SNHLY and CDR2 FYNNEI. With 7 bases clipped from V and 0 bases from J, the junction kept 6 bases outside the gene matches. This CDR3 reads CASNLAGLNQETQYF. The CDR3 coding sequence is TGTGCCAGCAATCTAGCGGGGCTAAACCAAGAGACCCAGTACTTC.